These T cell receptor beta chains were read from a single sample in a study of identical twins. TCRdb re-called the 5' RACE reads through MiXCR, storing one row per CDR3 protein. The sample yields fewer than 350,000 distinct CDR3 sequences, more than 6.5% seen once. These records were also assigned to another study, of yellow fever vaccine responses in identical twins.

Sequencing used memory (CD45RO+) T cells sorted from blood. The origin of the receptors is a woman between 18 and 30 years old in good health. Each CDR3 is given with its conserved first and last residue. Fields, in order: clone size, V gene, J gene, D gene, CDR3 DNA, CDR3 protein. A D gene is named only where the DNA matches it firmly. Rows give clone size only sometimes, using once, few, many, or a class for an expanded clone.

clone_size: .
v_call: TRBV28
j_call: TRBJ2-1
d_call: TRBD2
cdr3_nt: TGTGCCAGCACAGCTAGCGGGGGAGCATACAATGAGCAGTTCTTC
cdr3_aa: CASTASGGAYNEQFF

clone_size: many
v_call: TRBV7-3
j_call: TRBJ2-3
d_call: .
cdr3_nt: TGTGCCAGCAGCCCCGGTGGGGGCCCAGATACGCAGTATTTT
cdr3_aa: CASSPGGGPDTQYF

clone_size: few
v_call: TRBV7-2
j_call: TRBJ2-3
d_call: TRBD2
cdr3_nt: TGTGCCAGCAGCTTAGGTTCTAGCGGTGGGGATACGCAGTATTTT
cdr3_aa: CASSLGSSGGDTQYF

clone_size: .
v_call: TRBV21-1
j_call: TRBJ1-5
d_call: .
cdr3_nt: TGTGCCAGCAGCAAAGCGCCGACGGCAGGGCGATTTCAGCCCCAGCATTTT
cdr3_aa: CASSKAPTAGRFQPQHF

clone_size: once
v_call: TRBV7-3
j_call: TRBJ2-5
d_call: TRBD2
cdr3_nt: TGTGCCAGCAGCAGCAAGACTAGCGGGAGCAGAGAGACCCAGTACTTC
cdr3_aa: CASSSKTSGSRETQYF

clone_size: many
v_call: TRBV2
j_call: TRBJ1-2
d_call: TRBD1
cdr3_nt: TGTGCCAGCAGTCGACAGGGGTTTGGCGGCTACACCTTC
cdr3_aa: CASSRQGFGGYTF

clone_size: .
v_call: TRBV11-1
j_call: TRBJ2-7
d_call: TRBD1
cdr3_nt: TGTGCCAGCAGCTTGGGACAGGGGATAGTCTACGAGCAGTACTTC
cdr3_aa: CASSLGQGIVYEQYF

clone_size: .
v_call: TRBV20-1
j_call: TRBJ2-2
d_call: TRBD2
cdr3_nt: TGCAGTGCACCCAACGCCGGACTAGGGAGCACCGGGGAGCTGTTTTTT
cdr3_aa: CSAPNAGLGSTGELFF

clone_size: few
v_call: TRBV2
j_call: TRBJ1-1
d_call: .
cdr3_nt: TGTGCCAGCAGTGTAGGGGAGAGGGGAACTGAAGCTTTCTTT
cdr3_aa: CASSVGERGTEAFF

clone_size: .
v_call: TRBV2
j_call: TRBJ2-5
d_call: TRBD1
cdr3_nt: TGTGCCAGCAGTGAGCAGGGGGCGGGGGAGACCCAGTACTTC
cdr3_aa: CASSEQGAGETQYF

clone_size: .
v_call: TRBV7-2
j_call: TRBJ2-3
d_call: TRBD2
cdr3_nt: TGTGCCAGCAGCCCCGTAGCGGGGCGCACAGATACGCAGTATTTT
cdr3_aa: CASSPVAGRTDTQYF

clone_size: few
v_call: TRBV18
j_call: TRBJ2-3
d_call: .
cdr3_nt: TGTGCCAGCTCACTTTCCTCGGCCACAGATACGCAGTATTTT
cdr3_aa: CASSLSSATDTQYF

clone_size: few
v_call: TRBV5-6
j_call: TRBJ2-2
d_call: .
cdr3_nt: TGTGCCAGCAGCTTGTTAGGGGCGACGTCCGGGGAGCTGTTTTTT
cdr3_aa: CASSLLGATSGELFF

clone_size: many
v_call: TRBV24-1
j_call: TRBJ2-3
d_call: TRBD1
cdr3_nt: TGTGCCACCAGTGATTCCCCCGGGACAGAAACGGGAGATACGCAGTATTTT
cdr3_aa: CATSDSPGTETGDTQYF

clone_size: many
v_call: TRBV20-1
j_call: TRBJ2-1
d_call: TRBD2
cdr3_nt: TGCAGTGCTAGGACTAGCGGGGCCTACAATGAGCAGTTCTTC
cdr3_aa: CSARTSGAYNEQFF

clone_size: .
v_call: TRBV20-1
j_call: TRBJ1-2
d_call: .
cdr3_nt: TGCAGTGCTAGCGTGGGGGTTGACTATGGCTACACCTTC
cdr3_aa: CSASVGVDYGYTF

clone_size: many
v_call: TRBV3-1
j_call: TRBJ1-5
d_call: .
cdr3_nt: TGTGCCAGCAGCCAAACTAGACAGGTAGGACAGCCCCAGCATTTT
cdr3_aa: CASSQTRQVGQPQHF

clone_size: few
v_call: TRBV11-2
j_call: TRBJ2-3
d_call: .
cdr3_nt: TGTGCCAGCAGCTCATCCCTGACAGCCCAGGTCGGTACGCAGTATTTT
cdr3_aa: CASSSSLTAQVGTQYF

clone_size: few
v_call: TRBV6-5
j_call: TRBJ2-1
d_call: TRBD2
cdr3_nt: TGTGCCAGCAGTTCCTCCCCCGCGGGGGACTACAATGAGCAGTTCTTC
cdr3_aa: CASSSSPAGDYNEQFF

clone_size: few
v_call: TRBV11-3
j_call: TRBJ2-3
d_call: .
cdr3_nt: TGTGCCAGCAGCTTAGCGCAGGGGGATACGCAGTATTTT
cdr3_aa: CASSLAQGDTQYF

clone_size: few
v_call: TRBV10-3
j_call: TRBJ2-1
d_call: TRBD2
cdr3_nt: TGTGCCATCAGGAGACCCGGGACTAGCGGCTCCAACTCCTACAATGAGCAGTTCTTC
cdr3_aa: CAIRRPGTSGSNSYNEQFF

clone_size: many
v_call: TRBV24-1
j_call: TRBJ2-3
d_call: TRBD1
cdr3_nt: TGTGCCACCAGTGATCCCGACAGGGCTGCAGATACGCAGTATTTT
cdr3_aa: CATSDPDRAADTQYF

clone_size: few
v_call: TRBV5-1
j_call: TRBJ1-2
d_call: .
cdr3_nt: TGCGCCAGCAGCTTCGATGGGGGGTTCGACTATGGCTACACCTTC
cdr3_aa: CASSFDGGFDYGYTF

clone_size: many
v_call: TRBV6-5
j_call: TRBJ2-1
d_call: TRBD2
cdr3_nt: TGTGCCAGCAGTTACGCTAGCGGGGGGTACAATGAGCAGTTCTTC
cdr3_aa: CASSYASGGYNEQFF

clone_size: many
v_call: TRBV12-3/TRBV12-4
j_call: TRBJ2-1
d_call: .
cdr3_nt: TGTGCCAGCAGTTTAGAGCGGACCTACAATGAGCAGTTCTTC
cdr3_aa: CASSLERTYNEQFF

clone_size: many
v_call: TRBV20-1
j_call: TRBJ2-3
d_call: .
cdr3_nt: TGCAGTGCTATCTACGACAACACAGATACGCAGTATTTT
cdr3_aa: CSAIYDNTDTQYF

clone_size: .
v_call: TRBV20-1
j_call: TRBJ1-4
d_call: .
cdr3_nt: TGCAGTGCTATCAACTCCCAAGAAAAACTGTTTTTT
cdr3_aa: CSAINSQEKLFF

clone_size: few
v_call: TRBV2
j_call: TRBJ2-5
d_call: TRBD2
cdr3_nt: TGTGCCAGCAGTGAAATTTGGGGACTAGCGGGTACCCAAGAGACCCAGTACTTC
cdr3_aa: CASSEIWGLAGTQETQYF

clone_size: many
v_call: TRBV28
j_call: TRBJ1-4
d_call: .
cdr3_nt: TGTGCCAGCAGTTTGAGGGATTTTAGTAATGAAAAACTGTTTTTT
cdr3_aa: CASSLRDFSNEKLFF

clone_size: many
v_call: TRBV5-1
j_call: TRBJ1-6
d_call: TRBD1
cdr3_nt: TGCGCCAGCAGCTTGGTGCCGGGACAGGCAAATTCACCCCTCCACTTT
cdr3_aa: CASSLVPGQANSPLHF

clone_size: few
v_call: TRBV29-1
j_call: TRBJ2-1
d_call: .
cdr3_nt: TGCAGCGTTGTACACTCGGGACCGAGGACCCACAATGAGCAGTTCTTC
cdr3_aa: CSVVHSGPRTHNEQFF

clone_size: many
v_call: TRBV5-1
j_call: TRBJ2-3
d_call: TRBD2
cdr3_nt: TGCGCCAGCAGCTTGGGCTGGACTAGCGGGAGTGCAGATACGCAGTATTTT
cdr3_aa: CASSLGWTSGSADTQYF

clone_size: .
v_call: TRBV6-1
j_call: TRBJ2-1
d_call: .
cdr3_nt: TGTGCCAGCACCCCCCGGGGGGGACAGGGACACGAGCAGTTCTTC
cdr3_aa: CASTPRGGQGHEQFF

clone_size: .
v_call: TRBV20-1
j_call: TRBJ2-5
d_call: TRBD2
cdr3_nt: TGCAGTGCGGACTTAGCGGGGGGACAAGAGACCCAGTACTTC
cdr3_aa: CSADLAGGQETQYF

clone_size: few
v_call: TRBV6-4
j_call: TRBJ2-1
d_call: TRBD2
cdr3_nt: TGTGCCAGCAGTGAGGGGCTCAGCGGGGGGCACAATGAGCAGTTCTTC
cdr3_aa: CASSEGLSGGHNEQFF

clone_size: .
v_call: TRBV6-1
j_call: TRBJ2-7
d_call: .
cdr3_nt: TGTGCCAGCATCGGGGGAGAGGGCCTAATGTACGAGCAGTACTTC
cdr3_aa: CASIGGEGLMYEQYF

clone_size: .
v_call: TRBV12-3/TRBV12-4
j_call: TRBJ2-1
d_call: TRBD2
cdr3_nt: TGTGCCAGCAGTTTAAGAGCGGGAGGGGAATACAATGAGCAGTTCTTC
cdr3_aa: CASSLRAGGEYNEQFF

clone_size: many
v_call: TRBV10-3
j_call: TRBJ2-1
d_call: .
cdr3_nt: TGTGCCATCAGGGAACGCTTCGATGAGCAGTTCTTC
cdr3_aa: CAIRERFDEQFF

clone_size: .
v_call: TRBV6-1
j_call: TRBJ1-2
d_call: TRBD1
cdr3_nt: TGTGCCAGCAGTGAAGCTCCGGGACAGGGCTATGGCTACACCTTC
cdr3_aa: CASSEAPGQGYGYTF

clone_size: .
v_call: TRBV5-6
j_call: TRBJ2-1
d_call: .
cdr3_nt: TGTGCCAGCAGCTTGTTGGCGGGGGCGAAAACCCTCTACAATGAGCAGTTCTTC
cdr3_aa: CASSLLAGAKTLYNEQFF

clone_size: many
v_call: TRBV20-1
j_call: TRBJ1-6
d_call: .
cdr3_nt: TGCAGTGCTATTAAGGGATCACCCCTCCACTTT
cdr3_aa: CSAIKGSPLHF

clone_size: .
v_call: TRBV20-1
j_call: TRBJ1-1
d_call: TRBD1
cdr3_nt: TGCAGTGCTAGAAATCCCGGGACAGGGAACACTGAAGCTTTCTTT
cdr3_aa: CSARNPGTGNTEAFF

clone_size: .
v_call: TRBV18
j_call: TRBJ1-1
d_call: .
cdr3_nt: TGTGCCAGCTCACCATGGAACACTGAAGCTTTCTTT
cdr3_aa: CASSPWNTEAFF

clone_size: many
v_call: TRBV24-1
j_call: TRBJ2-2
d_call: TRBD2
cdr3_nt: TGTGCCACCAGTGATTGGGGGACTAGCGGGATAAACACCGGGGAGCTGTTTTTT
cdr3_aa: CATSDWGTSGINTGELFF

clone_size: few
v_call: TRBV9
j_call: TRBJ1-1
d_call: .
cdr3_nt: TGTGCCAGCAGTGAGGCGACGGGCCCCCCGGGGACTGAAGCTTTCTTT
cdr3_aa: CASSEATGPPGTEAFF

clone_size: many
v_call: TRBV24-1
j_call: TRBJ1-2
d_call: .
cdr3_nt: TGTGCCACCAGTGATCGAGGTGGGGCTGGCAGGGACCTAGTTGGCTACACCTTC
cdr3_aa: CATSDRGGAGRDLVGYTF

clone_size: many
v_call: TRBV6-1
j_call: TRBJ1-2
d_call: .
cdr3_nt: TGTGCCAGCAGGACAAGCCTACAGGGCCATGGCTACACCTTC
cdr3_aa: CASRTSLQGHGYTF

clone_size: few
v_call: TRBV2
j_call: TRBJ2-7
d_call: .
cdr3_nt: TGTGCCAGCAGTAGAGGGAGGCCAATCTACGAGCAGTACTTC
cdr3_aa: CASSRGRPIYEQYF

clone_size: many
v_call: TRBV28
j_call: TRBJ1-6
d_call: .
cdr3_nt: TGTGCCAGCAGTCGCCCCGAATTATATTACCGGAATTCACCCCTCCACTTT
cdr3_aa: CASSRPELYYRNSPLHF

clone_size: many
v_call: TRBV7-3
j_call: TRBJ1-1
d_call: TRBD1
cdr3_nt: TGTGCCAGCAGCTTGACAGGGTTCACTGAAGCTTTCTTT
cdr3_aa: CASSLTGFTEAFF

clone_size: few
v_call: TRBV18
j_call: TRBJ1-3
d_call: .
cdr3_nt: TGTGCCAGCTCAACGGAGAAGGGAAAAGGAAACACCATATATTTT
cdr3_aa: CASSTEKGKGNTIYF

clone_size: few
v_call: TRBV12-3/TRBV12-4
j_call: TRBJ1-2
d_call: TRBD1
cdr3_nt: TGTGCCAGCAGCCTTCAGACAGGGTTGGGCTACACCTTC
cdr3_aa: CASSLQTGLGYTF

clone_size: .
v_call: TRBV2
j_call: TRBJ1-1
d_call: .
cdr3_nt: TGTGCCAGCAGTGACTGGACTGAAGCTTTCTTT
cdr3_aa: CASSDWTEAFF

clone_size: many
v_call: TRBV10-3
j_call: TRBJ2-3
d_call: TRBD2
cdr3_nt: TGTGCCATCTATAGTGGGAGACTAGCGGGAGATACGCAGTATTTT
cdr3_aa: CAIYSGRLAGDTQYF

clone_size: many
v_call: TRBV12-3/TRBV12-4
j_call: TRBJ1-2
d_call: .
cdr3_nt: TGTGCCACCAGATCGGGGTTTGGTGGCTACACCTTC
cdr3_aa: CATRSGFGGYTF